One and the same sample provided the 14 T cell receptor beta chains below, sequenced in a study of T cell repertoires in cytomegalovirus infection. Their specific antigens are unknown. TCRdb processed the reads anew with MiXCR; each CDR3 protein has one entry. The sample carries more than 250,000 distinct CDR3 sequences, 20% to 25% recorded once. The sample was cultured PBMCs, taken from culture after CMV antigen stimulation. The receptors derive from a human donor in good health (CMV status not recorded). Some clones in this sample may be carry-over from other donors' samples.

The rearrangement links TRBV27 to TRBJ1-5, with a tentative D call TRBD1 (5 bases). The V and J ends lost 6 bases and 5 bases respectively, with 14 bases between them. Germline CDR1 and CDR2: MNHEY and SMNVEV (reference sequence). This CDR3 contains 14 residues. DNA of the CDR3: TGTGCCAGCAGAACGGGACTGAGTCATCAGCCCCAGCATTTT. Encoded protein: CASRTGLSHQPQHF.

V and J are TRBV6-2 or TRBV6-3 and TRBJ2-7; D unresolved. V lost 2 bases to trimming and J lost 2 bases, with 10 bases between them. The V gene's germline CDR1 is MNHEY and CDR2 SVGEGT. The CDR3 length is 14 residues. This CDR3 reads CASSYVLTPYEQYV. In DNA, the CDR3 is TGTGCCAGCAGTTACGTCCTAACCCCCTACGAGCAGTACGTC.

The rearrangement uses TRBV30 and TRBJ1-5, with 7 bases identical to TRBD1. Germline V gives CDR1 GTSNPN, CDR2 SVGIG (reference sequence). V was pared by 0 bases and J by 0 bases, with 2 bases of the junction left unmatched. CDR3 size: 15 residues. The CDR3 nucleotides are TGTGCCTGGAGTGTGGGACAGATTAGCAATCAGCCCCAGCATTTT. Its translation is CAWSVGQISNQPQHF. Full variable domain (rest looked up from reference TRBV30 and TRBJ1-5): SQTIHQWPATLVQPVGSPLSLECTVEGTSNPNLYWYRQAAGRGLQLLFYSVGIGQISSEVPQNLSASRPQDRQFILSSKKLLLSDSGFYLCAWSVGQISNQPQHFGDGTRLSIL.

In this sample, this clonotype turned up many times. The V call is TRBV7-9, the J call TRBJ2-3; no definite D call. The germline CDR1 and CDR2 sequences are SEHNR and FQNEAQ (reference sequence). V was clipped by 2 bases and J by 4 bases, with 10 bases between them. The length of the CDR3 is 14 residues. The CDR3 coding sequence is TGTGCCAGCAGCTTATTGTCCACTTCAGATACGCAGTATTTT. Protein sequence: CASSLLSTSDTQYF. Full variable domain (remainder filled in from reference TRBV7-9 and TRBJ2-3): DTGVSQNPRHKITKRGQNVTFRCDPISEHNRLYWYRQTLGQGPEFLTYFQNEAQLEKSRLLSDRFSAERPKGSFSTLEIQRTEQGDSAMYLCASSLLSTSDTQYFGPGTRLTVL.

This clonotype showed up many times. This chain uses TRBV7-2 with TRBJ1-1, with 7 nucleotides matching TRBD1. V gave up 1 base and J gave up 0 bases; unmatched junction bases: 11. CDR1 is SGHTA and CDR2 is FQGNSA in the germline V gene. The CDR3 has 18 amino acids. In DNA, the CDR3 is TGTGCCAGCAGCTTAGTGTCGGGGTCAGGGGGACTGAACACTGAAGCTTTCTTT. This codes for CASSLVSGSGGLNTEAFF.

V gene TRBV30 combines with J gene TRBJ2-1; 7 bases are a match to TRBD1. With 0 bases clipped from V and 8 bases from J, the junction kept 7 bases outside the gene matches. CDR1 GTSNPN and CDR2 SVGIG come from the germline V gene (reference sequence). This CDR3 has 14 residues. As DNA, the CDR3 is TGTGCCTGGAGTGTAAGGGGGCAGAGTCATGAGCAGTTCTTC. Protein product: CAWSVRGQSHEQFF.

The sample holds many counts of this clonotype. This chain connects TRBV7-9 to TRBJ2-5; D is undetermined. CDR3 size: 14 residues. Germline CDR1 is SEHNR and CDR2 is FQNEAQ (reference sequence). Trimming took off 7 bases at V and 5 bases at J, with 17 bases between the two ends. The CDR3 nucleotides read TGTGCCAGCACCCCTTACCCGACTGCCGAGACCCAGTACTTC. Encoded protein: CASTPYPTAETQYF.

This clonotype was detected many times. The chain recombines TRBV7-2 with TRBJ2-3, with 7 positions matching TRBD2. In germline, CDR1 is SGHTA, CDR2 FQGNSA. The CDR3 is made up of 14 amino acids. V was clipped by 5 bases and J by 4 bases; unmatched bases: 6. CDR3 in amino acids: CASSPRLAADTQYF. CDR3 DNA: TGTGCCAGCAGCCCTAGACTAGCTGCAGATACGCAGTATTTT.

This clonotype was counted many times. J is TRBJ2-5 and V is TRBV7-2; D possibly corresponds to TRBD1 (6 bases). This CDR3 comprises 13 residues. The germline gives CDR1 SGHTA, CDR2 FQGNSA. The V end lost 3 bases, the J end lost 4 bases, and 9 bases lay between the germline ends. This chain's CDR3 is CASSFQGRETQYF. The CDR3 DNA reads TGTGCCAGCAGCTTCCAGGGGAGAGAGACCCAGTACTTC.

The table lists this clonotype with many counts. This sequence joins TRBV7-2 and TRBJ1-6, with a weak D call TRBD1 (5 bases). Germline values: CDR1 SGHTA, CDR2 FQGNSA. This CDR3 contains 12 residues. Trimming removed 7 bases at V and 7 bases at J, with 8 bases between. The CDR3 here is CASTGGNSPLHF. The CDR3 DNA is TGTGCCAGCACGGGGGGAAATTCACCCCTCCACTTT.

This clonotype came up a few times. V gene TRBV29-1 combines with J gene TRBJ1-1, with a tentative D call TRBD1 (6 bases). V was cut by 6 bases and J by 0 bases, with 23 bases left in between. Per the germline V gene, CDR1 is SQVTM and CDR2 is ANQGSEA. The CDR3 spans 17 residues. In nucleotides, the CDR3 is TGCAGCGTGGCGATCCGGGCAGGGGTGCCTCTGAACACTGAAGCTTTCTTT. Its translation is CSVAIRAGVPLNTEAFF.

This clonotype was picked up a small number of times. The J gene is TRBJ2-5, the V gene TRBV5-4, with 8 bases that match TRBD2. Germline CDR1 reads SGHNT; CDR2 reads YYREEE (reference sequence). V trimming: 0 bases; J trimming: 6 bases; junction bases outside the gene matches: 4. The CDR3 spans 14 residues. CDR3 coding DNA: TGTGCCAGCAGCTTGGCGGGAGGGGCGAAGACCCAGTACTTC. It codes for CASSLAGGAKTQYF.

CDR3 DNA sequence: TGTGCCAGCAGCTCAGGAAACAGACTAGCGGGAGGGCCTGGCAAAAACATTCAGTACTTC. The encoded protein is CASSSGNRLAGGPGKNIQYF. The V call is TRBV13, the J call TRBJ2-4; 14 bases align to TRBD2. Germline V gene sequence: CDR1 PRHDT, CDR2 FYEKMQ (reference sequence). The CDR3 has 20 amino acids. V shed 4 bases and J 3 bases; nucleotides not matched to a gene: 14. Full variable domain (outside the CDR3, taken from reference TRBV13 and TRBJ2-4): AAGVIQSPRHLIKEKRETATLKCYPIPRHDTVYWYQQGPGQDPQFLISFYEKMQSDKGSIPDRFSAQQFSDYHSELNMSSLELGDSALYFCASSSGNRLAGGPGKNIQYFGAGTRLSVL.

The chain links TRBV6-6 to TRBJ2-7; TRBD1 aligns across 7 bases. Germline CDR1 MNHNY, CDR2 SVGAGI (reference sequence). CDR3 length: 14 residues. Unmatched junction bases numbered 10, after V lost 11 bases and J lost 0 bases. The CDR3 sequence: CASGEAGGSYEQYF. The CDR3 nucleotides read TGTGCCTCCGGCGAAGCAGGGGGCTCCTACGAGCAGTACTTC.